This TCR beta chain was documented in a study of blood T cell repertoires in COVID-19. Study summary: Samples taken during acute and convalescent COVID-19 were collected in the United States, Italy and Spain.

The assay was immunoSEQ multiplex PCR, and TCRdb's table has in-frame clones only and misses some. The sample has some 220,000 clones; almost 85% are singletons. One Seattle source followed patients from active infection through their disease course. CDR1 and CDR2 (germline): LGHDT, YNNKEL (reference sequence). V shed 1 base, J shed 3 bases, and the junction held 11 bases outside the gene matches. The CDR3 has 17 residues. This TCR came from a woman aged 70-85 years with COVID-19, enrolled during active disease. Sequencing was done on a sample of peripheral blood. The gene calls are TRBV3-1 (or the pseudogene TRBV3-2) and TRBJ1-1; 7 bases agree with TRBD1. The CDR3 bases are TGTGCCAGCAGCCAAGGTGGGACAGTAACAATAGACACTGAAGCTTTCTTT. Protein product: CASSQGGTVTIDTEAFF.